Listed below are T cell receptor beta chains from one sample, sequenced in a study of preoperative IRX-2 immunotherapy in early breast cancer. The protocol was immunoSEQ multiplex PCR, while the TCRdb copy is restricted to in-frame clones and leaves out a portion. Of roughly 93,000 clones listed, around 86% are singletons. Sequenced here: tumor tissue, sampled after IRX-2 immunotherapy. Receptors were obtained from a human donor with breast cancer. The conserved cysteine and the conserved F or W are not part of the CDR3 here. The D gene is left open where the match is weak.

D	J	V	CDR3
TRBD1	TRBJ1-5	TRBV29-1	SVEGAGGQPQH
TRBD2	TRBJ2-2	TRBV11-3	ASSLSAGGLGELF
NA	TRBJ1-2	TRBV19	ASSIEGSVHGVYGYT
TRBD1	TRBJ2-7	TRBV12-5	ASGLGGQGPYEQY
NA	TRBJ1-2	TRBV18	ASSQILVDLIGGGYT
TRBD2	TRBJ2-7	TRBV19	ASSPGLAGGSGPYEQY
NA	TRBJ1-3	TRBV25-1	ASSDGLSPENTIY
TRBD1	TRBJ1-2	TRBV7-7	ASSLSGQDLYGYT
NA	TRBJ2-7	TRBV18	ASSPPVRNEQY
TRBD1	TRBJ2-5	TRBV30	AGKWDRGRETQY
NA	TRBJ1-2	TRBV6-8	AISGGQTNYGYT
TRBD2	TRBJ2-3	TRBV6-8	ASSYHGGGTDTQY
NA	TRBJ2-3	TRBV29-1	SVDTSGVTDTQY
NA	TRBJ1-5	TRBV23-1	ASSWTVNQPQH
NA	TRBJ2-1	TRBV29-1	SVETTVDNEQF
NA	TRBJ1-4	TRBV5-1	ASSLGGIPIGEKLF
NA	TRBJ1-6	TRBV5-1	ASSLIRGRGSPLH
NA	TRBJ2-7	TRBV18	ASSPPVSGKFYEQY
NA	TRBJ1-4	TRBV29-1	SVRKQETNEKLF
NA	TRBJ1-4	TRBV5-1	ASSLDLEGTNEKLF
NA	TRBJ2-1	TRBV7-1	ASSRSRAGTTYNEQF
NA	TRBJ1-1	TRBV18	ASSPQAVKNTEAF
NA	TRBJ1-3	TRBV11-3	ASSLPGTRNTIY
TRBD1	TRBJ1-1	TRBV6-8	ASRRTGWNTEAF
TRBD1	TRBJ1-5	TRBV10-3	ASGDRGSNQPQH
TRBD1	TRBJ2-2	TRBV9	ASSTRQGRSTGELF
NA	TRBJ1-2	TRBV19	ASSIDMAGYGGYT
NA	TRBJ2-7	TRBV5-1	ASSPPNLDDEQY
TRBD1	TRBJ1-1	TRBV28	ASSLNTGGQDTEAF
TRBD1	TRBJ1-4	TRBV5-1	ASSLGTGGQKLF
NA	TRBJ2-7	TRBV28	ASTGSGYYEQY
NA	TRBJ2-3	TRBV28	ASSSRGGHTDTQY
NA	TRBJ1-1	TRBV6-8	ASRTLILENTEAF
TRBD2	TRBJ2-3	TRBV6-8	ASSYYSGSADTQY
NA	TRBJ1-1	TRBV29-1	SVSVGRGEAF
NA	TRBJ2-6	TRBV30	AWSRRAGANVLT
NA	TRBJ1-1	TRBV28	ASSAPTGREAF
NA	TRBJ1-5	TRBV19	ASSTGGNQPQH
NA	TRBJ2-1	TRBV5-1	ASSQRGGIMNEQF
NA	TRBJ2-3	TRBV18	ASSPYTDTQY